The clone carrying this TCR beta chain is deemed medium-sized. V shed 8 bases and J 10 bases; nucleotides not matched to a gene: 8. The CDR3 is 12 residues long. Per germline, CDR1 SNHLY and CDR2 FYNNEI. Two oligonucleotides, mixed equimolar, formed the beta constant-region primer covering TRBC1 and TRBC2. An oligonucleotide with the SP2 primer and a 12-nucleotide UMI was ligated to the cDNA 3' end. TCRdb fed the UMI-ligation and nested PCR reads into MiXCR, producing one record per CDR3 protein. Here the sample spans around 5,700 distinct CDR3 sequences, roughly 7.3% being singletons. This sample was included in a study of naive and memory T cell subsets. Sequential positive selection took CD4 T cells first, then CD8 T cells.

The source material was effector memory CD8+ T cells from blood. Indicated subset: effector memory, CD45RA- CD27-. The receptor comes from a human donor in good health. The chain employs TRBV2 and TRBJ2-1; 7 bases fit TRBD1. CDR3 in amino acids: CASADPDREQFF. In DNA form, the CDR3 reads TGTGCCAGCGCTGACCCGGACAGGGAGCAGTTCTTC.